This entry lists 20 T cell receptor beta chains sequenced from one sample in a study of beta chain features in type 1 diabetes. The isolated RNA, all of it, was reverse transcribed, so expressed TCRB transcripts were what got sequenced. Clones were sequenced by immunoSEQ multiplex PCR, and TCRdb holds only the in-frame ones, with some missing. The sample holds hundreds of thousands of clones, roughly 15% seen once. Specimen: naive CD4+ T cells from blood. These receptors were obtained from a man between 18 and 29 years old in good health.

CDR3: CASSRRGGRTEAFF. The CDR3 DNA reads TGCGCCAGCAGTCGCCGGGGAGGGAGGACTGAAGCTTTCTTT. The rearrangement uses TRBV4-3 and TRBJ1-1; D gene uncertain. Germline values: CDR1 LGHNA, CDR2 YSLEER. Between the trimmed V and J ends, which lost 6 bases and 5 bases, there was a span of 16 bases. This CDR3 region has 14 residues.

A few counts support this clone. The V gene is TRBV21-1, the J gene TRBJ1-6. TRBV21-1 corresponds to a pseudogene. The CDR3 sequence is 13 residues long. In DNA, the CDR3 is TGTGCCAGCAGGTCACCGGGACGGACACCCCTCCACTTT. Its translation: CASRSPGRTPLHF.

CDR3 loop: CASTHGQGDTEAFF. The CDR3 bases are TGTGCCAGCACCCACGGACAGGGAGACACTGAAGCTTTCTTT. This rearrangement joins TRBV5-4 to TRBJ1-1; 8 bases match TRBD1. Germline trimming cut 6 bases from V and 3 bases from J; bases unmatched to any gene: 7. CDR3 size: 14 residues. From germline, CDR1 is SGHNT and CDR2 YYREEE (reference sequence).

The V call is TRBV4-3, the J call TRBJ2-2; TRBD1 matches 7 bases. This CDR3 is built from 21 residues. The trim removed 0 bases at V and 0 bases at J, leaving 16 bases unmatched. Germline lookup yields CDR1 LGHNA and CDR2 YSLEER. The CDR3 DNA reads as TGCGCCAGCAGCCAAGATAAAGGAGGAGACAGGGCTAGATCGAACACCGGGGAGCTGTTTTTT. Its protein is CASSQDKGGDRARSNTGELFF.

This clone has just a few counts. The chain has TRBV4-3 and TRBJ1-5; D is unresolved. Trimming removed 0 bases at V and 4 bases at J, with 13 bases between. The germline CDR1 and CDR2 sequences are LGHNA and YSLEER. This CDR3 has 16 residues. DNA of the CDR3: TGCGCCAGCAGCCAAGATTGGACGGTGAAGAATCAGCCCCAGCATTTT. Protein: CASSQDWTVKNQPQHF.

This clone occurred a few times. The V gene is TRBV19, the J gene TRBJ2-2; D is ambiguous. Germline CDR1 reads LNHDA; CDR2 reads SQIVND (reference sequence). Deletions cut 7 bases from V and 5 bases from J, with 20 bases between. The CDR3 covers 16 residues. CDR3: CASIAFGGVATGELFF. As DNA, the CDR3 is TGTGCCAGTATCGCCTTTGGCGGAGTAGCAACCGGGGAGCTGTTTTTT.

This clone appeared a few times. The V gene is TRBV5-1, the J gene TRBJ2-5; 9 bases line up with TRBD1. From germline, CDR1 is SGHRS and CDR2 YFSETQ. The CDR3 runs 15 residues. The junction had 10 bases not matched to a gene; V was cut back by 5 bases and J by 5 bases. The CDR3 nucleotides read TGCGCCAGCAGTCACGGGACAGGGTTATCCGAGACCCAGTACTTC. As protein: CASSHGTGLSETQYF.

This clone appeared a few times. The rearrangement uses TRBV14 and TRBJ2-1; D gene ambiguous. Deletions cut 0 bases from V and 7 bases from J, with 10 bases between. The germline gives CDR1 SGHDN, CDR2 FVKESK. The CDR3 sequence is 14 residues long. CDR3 DNA: TGTGCCAGCAGCCAAGATCCTTTCCTAAATGAGCAGTTCTTC. This translates into CASSQDPFLNEQFF.

This clone was observed a few times. J is TRBJ2-1 and V is TRBV6-1, with a possible D match to TRBD2 (6 bases). The CDR3 spans 13 residues. The germline V gene has CDR1 MNHNS and CDR2 SASEGT. Trimming removed 6 bases from V and 9 bases from J, with 15 bases in between. The CDR3 region has the DNA TGTGCCAGCAGCGAGGGGACTGGTGGTGAGCAGTTCTTC. Amino acids: CASSEGTGGEQFF.

This sequence joins TRBV5-1 and TRBJ1-5; weak D call: TRBD1 (6 bases). The CDR3 has 15 amino acids. CDR1 is SGHRS and CDR2 is YFSETQ in the germline V gene. Trimming cost V 4 bases and J 2 bases, with 13 bases left between them. Here the CDR3 reads CASSPGTLGNQPQHF. The CDR3 DNA reads TGCGCCAGCAGCCCCGGGACACTAGGCAATCAGCCCCAGCATTTT.

This clone was found a few times. The rearrangement links TRBV19 to TRBJ2-3, with 12 bases aligning to TRBD2. Trimming removed 6 bases from V and 3 bases from J; junction bases left unmatched: 7. Germline V lookup: CDR1 LNHDA, CDR2 SQIVND (reference sequence). This CDR3 comprises 16 residues. The CDR3 here is CASRASSGGVTDTQYF. CDR3 nucleotides: TGTGCCAGTAGAGCCTCTAGCGGGGGGGTAACAGATACGCAGTATTTT.

This rearrangement joins TRBV7-2 to TRBJ2-1; 7 bases are shared with TRBD2. The CDR3 totals 17 residues. Looked up from germline, CDR1 is SGHTA and CDR2 is FQGNSA. The junction had 12 bases not matched to a gene; V was cut back by 3 bases and J by 4 bases. This chain's CDR3 is CASSFPFRVAGYNEQFF. The CDR3 DNA sequence: TGTGCCAGCAGCTTTCCCTTCAGGGTAGCGGGTTACAATGAGCAGTTCTTC.

J is TRBJ2-5 and V is TRBV7-8, with D perhaps being TRBD1 or TRBD2 (5 bases each). V gave up 5 bases and J gave up 4 bases, with 23 bases separating them. The CDR3 contains 17 residues. Germline CDR1 and CDR2: SGHVS and FQNEAQ. This CDR3 reads CASSRDRDPRRGETQYF. CDR3 bases: TGTGCCAGCAGCCGCGACCGGGACCCCCGCCGGGGAGAGACCCAGTACTTC.

The table lists this clone with a few counts. The V gene is TRBV6-5, the J gene TRBJ1-1, with 8 bases lining up with TRBD1. This CDR3 spans 13 amino acids. V gave up 10 bases and J gave up 5 bases; unmatched junction bases: 9. Germline lookup yields CDR1 MNHEY and CDR2 SVGAGI. The CDR3 loop reads CAIRTGLKTEAFF. In DNA form, the CDR3 reads TGTGCCATACGGACAGGGCTAAAAACTGAAGCTTTCTTT.

The rearrangement joins TRBV9 to TRBJ2-7; D ambiguous. Germline lookup yields CDR1 SGDLS and CDR2 YYNGEE. This CDR3 is 14 amino acids long. V was clipped by 1 base and J by 4 bases, with 12 bases between them. As DNA, the CDR3 is TGTGCCAGCAGCGTAAATCAGCAAACATACGAGCAGTACTTC. Translated: CASSVNQQTYEQYF.

This clone was seen more than once but under ten times. The chain has TRBV6-6 and TRBJ2-7; D not certain. CDR1 and CDR2 (germline): MNHNY, SVGAGI (reference sequence). This CDR3 spans 11 amino acids. Trimming shortened V by 6 bases and J by 12 bases, and 15 bases separated the two germline ends. CDR3 sequence (DNA): TGTGCCAGCAGCCCCGGCGCAGGCCGGTACTTC. Amino acid sequence: CASSPGAGRYF.

The V call is TRBV5-1, the J call TRBJ2-7; tentatively, D is TRBD1 or TRBD2 (5 bases each). Germline V gene data show CDR1 as SGHRS and CDR2 as YFSETQ. Trimming pared 4 bases from V and 4 bases from J, leaving 12 bases between. This CDR3 has 13 residues. CDR3 in amino acids: CASSQSREYEQYF. Written as DNA, the CDR3 is TGCGCCAGCAGCCAGAGCAGGGAGTACGAGCAGTACTTC. Variable domain in full (rest from reference TRBV5-1 and TRBJ2-7): KAGVTQTPRYLIKTRGQQVTLSCSPISGHRSVSWYQQTPGQGLQFLFEYFSETQRNKGNFPGRFSGRQFSNSRSEMNVSTLELGDSALYLCASSQSREYEQYFGPGTRLTVT.

The rearrangement uses TRBV12-5 and TRBJ2-7; 10 positions agree with TRBD2. This CDR3 region has 15 residues. The V gene's germline CDR1 is LGHNT and CDR2 FRNRAP. The V gene end was trimmed by 4 bases and the J gene end by 3 bases; junction bases not matched to a gene: 6. The CDR3 spells CASGWLAGGHYEQYF. Written as DNA, the CDR3 is TGTGCTAGTGGTTGGTTAGCGGGAGGACACTACGAGCAGTACTTC. Filled out from reference TRBV12-5 and TRBJ2-7, the complete variable domain reads DARVTQTPRHKVTEMGQEVTMRCQPILGHNTVFWYRQTMMQGLELLAYFRNRAPLDDSGMPKDRFSAEMPDATLATLKIQPSEPRDSAVYFCASGWLAGGHYEQYFGPGTRLTVT.

The chain recombines TRBV7-9 with TRBJ2-1; maybe TRBD2 (5 bases). This CDR3 has 16 residues. The germline V gene has CDR1 SEHNR and CDR2 FQNEAQ (reference sequence). V was cut by 2 bases and J by 9 bases, with 20 bases left in between. The CDR3: CASSLMVEGERAEQFF. The CDR3 bases are TGTGCCAGCAGCTTAATGGTAGAGGGAGAAAGGGCTGAGCAGTTCTTC.

The chain joins TRBV4-1 to TRBJ2-2; D not certain. The CDR3 loop spans 15 amino acids. V was pared by 1 base and J by 5 bases, with 11 bases between. Germline values: CDR1 MGHRA, CDR2 YSYEKL. CDR3 nucleotides: TGCGCCAGCAGCCAAGGTCGGCTTGAGACCGGGGAGCTGTTTTTT. It is translated as CASSQGRLETGELFF.